The present entry profiles one T cell receptor beta chain with its context. A library of TCRbeta sequences, prepared with unique molecular identifiers, was generated. TCRdb re-called the PCR reads with MiXCR, one entry per CDR3 protein. The sample lists about 480,000 distinct CDR3 sequences, 9.5% to 15% seen once, with 4.5% to 6% in the top ten. The record originates from a study of T-cell reconstitution after alpha-beta-depleted transplantation in children. From germline, CDR1 is SGHRS and CDR2 YFSETQ. CDR3 length equals 15 residues. V was cut by 3 bases and J by 9 bases, with 19 bases left in between.

Source: PBMCs from the stem cell graft donor, taken from the stem cell graft. This sequence originates from a human donor who donated a stem cell graft to a child with combined immunodeficiency. This rearrangement joins TRBV5-1 to TRBJ2-1, with D perhaps matching TRBD2 (5 bases). CDR3: CASSYGMAYDGEQFF. In DNA, the CDR3 is TGCGCCAGCAGCTACGGGATGGCCTACGACGGTGAGCAGTTCTTC.